This TCR beta chain was found in a study of memory CD4+ T cells and cytomegalovirus serostatus. Here immunoSEQ multiplex PCR was the method, and the copy in TCRdb shows in-frame clones only, minus some. The sample comprises tens of thousands of clones, around three quarters of which are singletons, and 0.9% to 1.2% rests with the top ten. Single viable CD3+CD4+CD8-CD45RO+ cells were sorted as the memory CD4+ T cells. Input material: memory CD4+ T cells from blood. The receptor's source is an adult in good health and CMV-seronegative.

CDR3 sequence: CASSQPGQTNYGYTF. The CDR3 DNA reads as TGTGCCAGCAGCCAACCAGGACAGACTAACTATGGCTACACCTTC. J is TRBJ1-2 and V is TRBV4-2, with D possibly being TRBD1 (6 bases). Trimming took off 2 bases at V and 0 bases at J, with 10 bases between the two ends. CDR1 is LGHNA, CDR2 YNFKEQ, per germline. The CDR3 spans 15 residues.